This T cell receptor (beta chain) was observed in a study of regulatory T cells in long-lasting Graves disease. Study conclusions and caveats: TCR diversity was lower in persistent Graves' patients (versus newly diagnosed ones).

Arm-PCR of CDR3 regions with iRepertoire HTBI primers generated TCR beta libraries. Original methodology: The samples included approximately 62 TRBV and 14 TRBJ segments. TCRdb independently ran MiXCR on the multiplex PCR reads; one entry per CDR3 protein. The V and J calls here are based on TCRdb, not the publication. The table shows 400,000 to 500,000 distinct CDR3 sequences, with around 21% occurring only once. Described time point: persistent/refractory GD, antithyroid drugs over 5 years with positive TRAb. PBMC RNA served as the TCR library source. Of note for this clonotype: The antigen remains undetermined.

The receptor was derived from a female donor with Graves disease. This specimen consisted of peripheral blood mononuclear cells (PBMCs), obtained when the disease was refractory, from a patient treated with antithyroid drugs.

The DNA for the CDR3 is TGTGCCAGCAGCCGACAGGAGGCCTACGAGCAGTACTTC. Translated: CASSRQEAYEQYF. This chain joins TRBV6-1 and TRBJ2-7, with D perhaps matching TRBD1 (6 bases). The V gene's germline CDR1 is MNHNS and CDR2 SASEGT. CDR3 length equals 13 residues. Trimming took 6 bases from V and 2 from J, leaving 11 bases between them.